This record looks at one T cell receptor beta chain sequence and its context. Original handling: Estimation of nucleated cell counts relied on the amplification of reference gene primers. The table came from immunoSEQ multiplex PCR; TCRdb's copy has only in-frame clones and leaves some out. The V and J calls and clone size were taken over from that table, and D and trimming were inferred from the DNA. The sample lists around 50,000 clones, roughly 88% seen once, with approximately 3.4% in the top ten. This specimen comes from a study of blood T cell repertoires in COVID-19. Study-level background: Samples came from the United States, Italy and Spain, spanning acute and convalescent COVID-19. Nucleic acid was either cDNA or gDNA, and it came from T cells, B-cell-depleted T cells, or PBMCs.

The CDR3 is 16 amino acids. Germline trimming cut 2 bases from V and 1 base from J; bases unmatched to any gene: 4. Germline V gives CDR1 MNHEY, CDR2 SVGAGI. Sequenced sample: peripheral blood. This receptor was obtained from a human donor in a cohort sampled during active COVID-19. The V call is TRBV6-5, the J call TRBJ1-2; TRBD1 matches at 10 bases. CDR3 residues: CASSYTGTGVNYGYTF. CDR3 sequence (DNA): TGTGCCAGCAGTTACACAGGGACAGGGGTTAACTATGGCTACACCTTC.